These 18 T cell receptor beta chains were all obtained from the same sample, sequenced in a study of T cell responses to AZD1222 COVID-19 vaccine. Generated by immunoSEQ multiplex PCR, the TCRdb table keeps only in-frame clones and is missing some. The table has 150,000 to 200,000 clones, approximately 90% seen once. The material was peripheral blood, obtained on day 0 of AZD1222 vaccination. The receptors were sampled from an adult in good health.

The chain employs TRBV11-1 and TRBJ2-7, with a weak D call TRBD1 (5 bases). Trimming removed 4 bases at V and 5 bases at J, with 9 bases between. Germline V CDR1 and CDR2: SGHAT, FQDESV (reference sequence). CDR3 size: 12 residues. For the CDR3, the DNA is TGTGCCAGCAGCTATAGGGGTAACGAGCAGTACTTC. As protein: CASSYRGNEQYF.

The DNA of the CDR3 is TGTGCCAGCAGCCCCACGGCCGGACTATATGGCTACACCTTC. Its translation is CASSPTAGLYGYTF. The rearrangement joins TRBV28 to TRBJ1-2; no reliable D call. V lost 6 bases, J lost 5 bases, and 16 bases lay in between. CDR3 size: 14 residues. Germline V gene lookup returns CDR1 MDHEN and CDR2 SYDVKM.

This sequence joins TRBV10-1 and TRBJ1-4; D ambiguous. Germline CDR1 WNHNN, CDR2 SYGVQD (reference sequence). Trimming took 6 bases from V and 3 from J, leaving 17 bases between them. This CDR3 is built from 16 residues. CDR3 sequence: CASRDSGEPANEKLFF. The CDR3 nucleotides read TGCGCCAGCAGGGACTCAGGTGAACCGGCTAATGAAAAACTGTTTTTT.

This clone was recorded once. CDR3: CASSLETSGRNSYEQYF. The CDR3, as DNA: TGCGCCAGCAGCTTAGAGACTAGCGGGAGGAACTCCTACGAGCAGTACTTC. The V call is TRBV5-1, the J call TRBJ2-7, with 13 bases aligning to TRBD2. V was pared by 2 bases and J by 0 bases, with 5 bases of the junction left unmatched. The CDR3 loop spans 17 amino acids. Germline assignment: CDR1 SGHRS and CDR2 YFSETQ. Based on the CDR3 plus reference TRBV5-1 and TRBJ2-7, the full variable domain is KAGVTQTPRYLIKTRGQQVTLSCSPISGHRSVSWYQQTPGQGLQFLFEYFSETQRNKGNFPGRFSGRQFSNSRSEMNVSTLELGDSALYLCASSLETSGRNSYEQYFGPGTRLTVT.

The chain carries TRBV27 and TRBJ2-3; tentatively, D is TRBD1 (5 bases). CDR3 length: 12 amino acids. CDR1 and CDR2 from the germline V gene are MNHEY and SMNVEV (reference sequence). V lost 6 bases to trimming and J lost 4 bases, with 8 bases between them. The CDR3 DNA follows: TGTGCCAGCAGGAAGGGGTCAGATACGCAGTATTTT. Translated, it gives CASRKGSDTQYF.

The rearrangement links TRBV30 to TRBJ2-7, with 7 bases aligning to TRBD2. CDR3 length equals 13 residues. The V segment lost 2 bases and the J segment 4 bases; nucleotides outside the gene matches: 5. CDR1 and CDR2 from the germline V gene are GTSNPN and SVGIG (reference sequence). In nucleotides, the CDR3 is TGTGCCTGGAGTATTGGCGGGGGTTACGAGCAGTACTTC. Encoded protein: CAWSIGGGYEQYF.

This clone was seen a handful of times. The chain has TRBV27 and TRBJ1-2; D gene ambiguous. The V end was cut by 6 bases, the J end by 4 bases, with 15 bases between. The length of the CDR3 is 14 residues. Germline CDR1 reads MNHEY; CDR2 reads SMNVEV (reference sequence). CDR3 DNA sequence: TGTGCCAGCAGAACCAGGCTTGGAAGCTATGGCTACACCTTC. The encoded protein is CASRTRLGSYGYTF.

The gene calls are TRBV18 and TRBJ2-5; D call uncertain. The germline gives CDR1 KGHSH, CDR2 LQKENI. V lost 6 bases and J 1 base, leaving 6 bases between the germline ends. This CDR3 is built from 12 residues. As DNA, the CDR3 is TGTGCCAGCTCCCTCGGCCAAGAGACCCAGTACTTC. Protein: CASSLGQETQYF.

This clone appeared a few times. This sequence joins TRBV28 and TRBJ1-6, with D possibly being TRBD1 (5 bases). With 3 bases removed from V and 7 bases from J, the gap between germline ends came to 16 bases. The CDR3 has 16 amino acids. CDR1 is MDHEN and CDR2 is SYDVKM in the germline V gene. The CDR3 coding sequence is TGTGCCAGCAGTTTTGAAAGGGGCGCGAAGAATTCACCCCTCCACTTT. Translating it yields CASSFERGAKNSPLHF.

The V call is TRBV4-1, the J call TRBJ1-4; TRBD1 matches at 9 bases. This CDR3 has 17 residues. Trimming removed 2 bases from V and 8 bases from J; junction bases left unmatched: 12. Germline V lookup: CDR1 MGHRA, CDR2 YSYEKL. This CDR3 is CASSQTRYRGLKEKLFF. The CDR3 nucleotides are TGCGCCAGCAGCCAAACACGATACAGGGGGCTTAAAGAAAAACTGTTTTTT.

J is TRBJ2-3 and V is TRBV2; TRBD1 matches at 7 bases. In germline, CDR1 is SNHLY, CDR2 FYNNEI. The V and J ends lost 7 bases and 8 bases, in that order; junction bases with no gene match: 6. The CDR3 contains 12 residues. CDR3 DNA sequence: TGTGCCAGCATCCACAGGGGCGGTACGCAGTATTTT. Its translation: CASIHRGGTQYF.

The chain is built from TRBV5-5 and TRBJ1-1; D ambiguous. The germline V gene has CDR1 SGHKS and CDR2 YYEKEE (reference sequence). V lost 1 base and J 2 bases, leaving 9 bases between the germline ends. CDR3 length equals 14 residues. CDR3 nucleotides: TGTGCCAGCAGCTTGTACGGGCCCAACACTGAAGCTTTCTTT. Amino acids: CASSLYGPNTEAFF. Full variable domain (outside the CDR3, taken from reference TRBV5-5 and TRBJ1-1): DAGVTQSPTHLIKTRGQQVTLRCSPISGHKSVSWYQQVLGQGPQFIFQYYEKEERGRGNFPDRFSARQFPNYSSELNVNALLLGDSALYLCASSLYGPNTEAFFGQGTRLTVV.

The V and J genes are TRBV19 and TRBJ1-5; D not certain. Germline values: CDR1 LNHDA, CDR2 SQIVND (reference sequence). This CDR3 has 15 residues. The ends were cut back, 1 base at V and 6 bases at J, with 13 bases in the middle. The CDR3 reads CASSIGDTPAQPQHF. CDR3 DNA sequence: TGTGCCAGTAGTATAGGAGACACCCCGGCTCAGCCCCAGCATTTT.

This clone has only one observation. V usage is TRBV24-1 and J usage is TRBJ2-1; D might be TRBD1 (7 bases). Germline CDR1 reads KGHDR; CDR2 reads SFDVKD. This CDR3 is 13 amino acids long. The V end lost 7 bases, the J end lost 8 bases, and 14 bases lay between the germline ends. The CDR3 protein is CATSGRGADEQFF. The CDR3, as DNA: TGTGCCACCAGCGGCAGGGGGGCGGATGAGCAGTTCTTC.

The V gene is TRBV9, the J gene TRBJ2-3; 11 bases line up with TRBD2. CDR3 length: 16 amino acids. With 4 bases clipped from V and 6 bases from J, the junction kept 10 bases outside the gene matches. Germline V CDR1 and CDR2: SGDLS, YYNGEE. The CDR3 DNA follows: TGTGCCAGCAGCACGACTAGCGGGACTCTTGGGGATACGCAGTATTTT. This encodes CASSTTSGTLGDTQYF.

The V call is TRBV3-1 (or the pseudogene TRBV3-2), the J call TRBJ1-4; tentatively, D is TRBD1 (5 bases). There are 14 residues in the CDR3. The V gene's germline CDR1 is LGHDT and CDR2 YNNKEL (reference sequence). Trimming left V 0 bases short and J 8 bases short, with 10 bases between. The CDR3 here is CASSQDTGGEKLFF. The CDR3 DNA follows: TGTGCCAGCAGCCAAGACACTGGGGGAGAAAAACTGTTTTTT.

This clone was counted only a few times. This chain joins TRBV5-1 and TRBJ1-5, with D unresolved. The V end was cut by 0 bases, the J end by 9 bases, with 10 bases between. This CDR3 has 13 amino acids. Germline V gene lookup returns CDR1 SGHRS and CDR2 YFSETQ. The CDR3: CASSLAPLGPQHF. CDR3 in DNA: TGCGCCAGCAGCTTGGCCCCATTGGGGCCCCAGCATTTT.

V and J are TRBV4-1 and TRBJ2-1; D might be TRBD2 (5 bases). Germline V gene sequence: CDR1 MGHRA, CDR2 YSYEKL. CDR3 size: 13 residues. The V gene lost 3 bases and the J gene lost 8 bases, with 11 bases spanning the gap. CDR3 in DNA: TGCGCCAGCAGCCAGACTCCGAGGGATGAGCAGTTCTTC. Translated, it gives CASSQTPRDEQFF.